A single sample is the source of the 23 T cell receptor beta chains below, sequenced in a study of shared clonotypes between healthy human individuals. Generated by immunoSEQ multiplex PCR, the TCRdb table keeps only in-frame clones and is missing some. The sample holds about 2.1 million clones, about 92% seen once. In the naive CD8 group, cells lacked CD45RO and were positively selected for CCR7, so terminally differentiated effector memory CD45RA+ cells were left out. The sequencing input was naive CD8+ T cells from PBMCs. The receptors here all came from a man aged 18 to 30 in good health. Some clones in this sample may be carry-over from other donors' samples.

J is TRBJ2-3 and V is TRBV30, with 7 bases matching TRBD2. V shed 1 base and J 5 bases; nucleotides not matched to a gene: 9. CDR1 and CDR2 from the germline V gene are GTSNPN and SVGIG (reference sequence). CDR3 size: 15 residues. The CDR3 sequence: CAWSEGRSSGDTQYF. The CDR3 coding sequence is TGTGCCTGGAGTGAGGGACGGTCTAGCGGAGATACGCAGTATTTT.

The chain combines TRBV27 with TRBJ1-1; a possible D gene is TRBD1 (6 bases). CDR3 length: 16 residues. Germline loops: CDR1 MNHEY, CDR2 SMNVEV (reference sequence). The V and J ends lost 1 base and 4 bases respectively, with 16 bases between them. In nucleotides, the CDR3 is TGTGCCAGCAGTTTATTCGTTGTGAGGGGGGCCACTGAAGCTTTCTTT. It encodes CASSLFVVRGATEAFF.

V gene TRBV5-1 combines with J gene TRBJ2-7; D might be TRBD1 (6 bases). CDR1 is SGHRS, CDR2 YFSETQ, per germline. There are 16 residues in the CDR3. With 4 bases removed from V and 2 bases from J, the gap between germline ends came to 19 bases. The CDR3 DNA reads TGCGCCAGCAGCCAAACAATGGCCAGGGGCCCCTACGAGCAGTACTTC. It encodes CASSQTMARGPYEQYF.

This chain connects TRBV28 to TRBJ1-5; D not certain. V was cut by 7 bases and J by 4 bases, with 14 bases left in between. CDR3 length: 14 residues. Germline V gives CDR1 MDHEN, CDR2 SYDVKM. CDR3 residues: CASTNPVGNQPQHF. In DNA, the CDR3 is TGTGCCAGCACCAATCCCGTGGGGAATCAGCCCCAGCATTTT.

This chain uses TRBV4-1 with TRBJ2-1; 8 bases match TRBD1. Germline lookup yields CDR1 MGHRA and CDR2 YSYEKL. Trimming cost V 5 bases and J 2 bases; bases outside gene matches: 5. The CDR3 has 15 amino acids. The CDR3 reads CASSTHRGTYNEQFF. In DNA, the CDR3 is TGCGCCAGCAGCACCCACAGGGGGACCTACAATGAGCAGTTCTTC.

CDR3 DNA: TGTGCCAGCAGCGCCACGGGACAGGTTATCTCTGGGGCCAACGTCCTGACTTTC. Its translation: CASSATGQVISGANVLTF. The chain employs TRBV11-2 and TRBJ2-6; 8 bases are shared with TRBD1. V lost 5 bases, J lost 0 bases, and 9 bases stayed unmatched. Germline V gene lookup returns CDR1 SGHAT and CDR2 FQNNGV. There are 18 residues in the CDR3.

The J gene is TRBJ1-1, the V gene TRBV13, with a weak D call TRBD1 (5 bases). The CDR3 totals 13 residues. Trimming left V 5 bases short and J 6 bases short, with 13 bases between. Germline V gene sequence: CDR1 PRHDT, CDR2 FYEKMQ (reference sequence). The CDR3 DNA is TGTGCCAGCAGCCCAGAGGGACGGCCTGAAGCTTTCTTT. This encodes CASSPEGRPEAFF. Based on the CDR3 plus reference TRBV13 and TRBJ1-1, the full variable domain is AAGVIQSPRHLIKEKRETATLKCYPIPRHDTVYWYQQGPGQDPQFLISFYEKMQSDKGSIPDRFSAQQFSDYHSELNMSSLELGDSALYFCASSPEGRPEAFFGQGTRLTVV.

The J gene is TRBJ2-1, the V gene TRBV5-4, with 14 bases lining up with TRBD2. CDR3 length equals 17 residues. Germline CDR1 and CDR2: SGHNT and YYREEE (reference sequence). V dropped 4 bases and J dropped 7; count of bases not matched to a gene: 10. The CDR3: CASSGTGTSGSWNEQFF. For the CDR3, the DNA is TGTGCCAGCAGCGGGACCGGGACTAGCGGGAGTTGGAATGAGCAGTTCTTC.

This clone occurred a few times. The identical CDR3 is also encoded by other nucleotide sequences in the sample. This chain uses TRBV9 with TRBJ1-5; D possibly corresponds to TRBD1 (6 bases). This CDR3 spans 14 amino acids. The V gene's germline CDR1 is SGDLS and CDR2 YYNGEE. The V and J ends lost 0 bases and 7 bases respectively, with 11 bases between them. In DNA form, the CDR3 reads TGTGCCAGCAGCGTAGCGGGGGGCCGGCAGCCCCAGCATTTT. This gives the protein CASSVAGGRQPQHF.

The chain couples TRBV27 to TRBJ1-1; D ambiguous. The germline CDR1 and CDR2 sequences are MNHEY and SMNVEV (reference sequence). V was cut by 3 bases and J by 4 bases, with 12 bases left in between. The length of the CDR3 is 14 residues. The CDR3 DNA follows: TGTGCCAGCAGTTTCGTGGGATACGGCACTGAAGCTTTCTTT. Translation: CASSFVGYGTEAFF.

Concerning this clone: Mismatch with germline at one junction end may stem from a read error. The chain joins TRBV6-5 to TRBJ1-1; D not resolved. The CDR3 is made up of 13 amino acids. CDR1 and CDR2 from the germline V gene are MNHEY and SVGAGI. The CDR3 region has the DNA TGTGCCAGCACGACCCTGGGGAGCTCTGATGCTTTCTTT. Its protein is CASTTLGSSDAFF.

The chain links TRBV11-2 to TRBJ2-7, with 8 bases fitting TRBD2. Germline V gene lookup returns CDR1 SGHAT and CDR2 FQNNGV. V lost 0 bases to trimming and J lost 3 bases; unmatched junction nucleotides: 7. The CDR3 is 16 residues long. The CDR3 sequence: CASSLDRGLAGYEQYF. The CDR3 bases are TGTGCCAGCAGCTTAGATAGGGGTCTAGCGGGCTACGAGCAGTACTTC.

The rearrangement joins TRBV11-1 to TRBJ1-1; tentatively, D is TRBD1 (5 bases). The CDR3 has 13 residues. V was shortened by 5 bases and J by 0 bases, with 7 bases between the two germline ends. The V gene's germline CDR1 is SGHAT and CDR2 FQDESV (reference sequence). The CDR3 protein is CASSPGLNTEAFF. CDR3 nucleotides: TGTGCCAGCAGCCCAGGGTTGAACACTGAAGCTTTCTTT. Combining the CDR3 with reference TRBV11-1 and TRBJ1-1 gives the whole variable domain EAEVAQSPRYKITEKSQAVAFWCDPISGHATLYWYRQILGQGPELLVQFQDESVVDDSQLPKDRFSAERLKGVDSTLKIQPAELGDSAMYLCASSPGLNTEAFFGQGTRLTVV.

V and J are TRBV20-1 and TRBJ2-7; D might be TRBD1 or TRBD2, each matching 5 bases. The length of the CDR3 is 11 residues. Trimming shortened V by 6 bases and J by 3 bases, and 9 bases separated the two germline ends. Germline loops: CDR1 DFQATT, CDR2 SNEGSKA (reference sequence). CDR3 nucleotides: TGCAGTGCCAGGGACGTCTACGAGCAGTACTTC. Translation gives CSARDVYEQYF.

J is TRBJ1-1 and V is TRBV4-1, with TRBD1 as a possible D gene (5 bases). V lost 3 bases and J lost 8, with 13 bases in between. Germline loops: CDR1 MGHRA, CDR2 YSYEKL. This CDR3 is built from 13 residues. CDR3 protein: CASSHLGTVEAFF. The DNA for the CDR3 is TGCGCCAGCAGCCACCTTGGGACCGTAGAAGCTTTCTTT.

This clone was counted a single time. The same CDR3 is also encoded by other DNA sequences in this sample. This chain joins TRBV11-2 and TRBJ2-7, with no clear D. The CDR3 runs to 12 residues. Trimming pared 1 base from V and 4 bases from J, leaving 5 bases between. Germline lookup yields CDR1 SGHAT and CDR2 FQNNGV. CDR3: CASSLVSYEQYF. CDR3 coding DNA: TGTGCCAGCAGCTTAGTCTCGTACGAGCAGTACTTC.

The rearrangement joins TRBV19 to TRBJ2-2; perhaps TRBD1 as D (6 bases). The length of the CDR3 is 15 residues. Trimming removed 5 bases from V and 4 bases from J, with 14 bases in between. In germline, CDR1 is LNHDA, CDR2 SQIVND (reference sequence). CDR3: CASSLQGSGTGELFF. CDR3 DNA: TGTGCCAGTAGTTTACAGGGAAGCGGCACCGGGGAGCTGTTTTTT.

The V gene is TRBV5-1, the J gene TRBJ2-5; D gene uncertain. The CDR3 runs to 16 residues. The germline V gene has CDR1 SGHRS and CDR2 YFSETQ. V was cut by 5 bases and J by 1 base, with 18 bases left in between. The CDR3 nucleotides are TGCGCCAGCAGTTACGCTCCGCGGACGGGCCAAGAGACCCAGTACTTC. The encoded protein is CASSYAPRTGQETQYF.

CDR3 DNA: TGTGCCAGCAGCTCCTTAGGTCCGGCCCAAGAGACCCAGTACTTC. Encoded protein: CASSSLGPAQETQYF. The chain carries TRBV7-6 and TRBJ2-5; D is unclear. V shed 4 bases and J shed 1 base, with 13 bases lying between them. Germline lookup yields CDR1 SGHVS and CDR2 FNYEAQ. This CDR3 comprises 15 residues.

CDR3 in DNA: TGTGCCAGCAGTGACAGGGAGGGGTCCTACGAGCAGTACTTC. This translates into CASSDREGSYEQYF. The V call is TRBV6-5, the J call TRBJ2-7; D may correspond to TRBD1 or TRBD2 (7 bases each). Trimming stripped 5 bases from V and 1 base from J, with 12 bases between. The germline gives CDR1 MNHEY, CDR2 SVGAGI. This CDR3 has 14 residues.

CDR3 sequence: CSLPGHATDTQYF. As DNA, the CDR3 is TGCAGCTTACCGGGTCACGCCACAGATACGCAGTATTTT. The V and J genes are TRBV29-1 and TRBJ2-3; D gene ambiguous. Germline CDR1 and CDR2: SQVTM and ANQGSEA. Trimming removed 8 bases at V and 2 bases at J, with 14 bases between. The CDR3 sequence is 13 residues long.

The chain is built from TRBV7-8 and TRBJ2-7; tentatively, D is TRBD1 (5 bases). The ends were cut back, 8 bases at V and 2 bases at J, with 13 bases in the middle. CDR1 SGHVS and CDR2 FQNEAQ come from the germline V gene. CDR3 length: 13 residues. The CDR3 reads CASRTLGAYEQYF. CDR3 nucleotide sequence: TGTGCCAGCCGGACACTGGGTGCCTACGAGCAGTACTTC.

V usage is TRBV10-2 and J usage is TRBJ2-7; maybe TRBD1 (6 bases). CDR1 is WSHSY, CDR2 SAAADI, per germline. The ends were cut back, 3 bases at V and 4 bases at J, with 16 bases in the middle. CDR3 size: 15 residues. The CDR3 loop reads CASSDRTVLGYEQYF. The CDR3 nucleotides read TGCGCCAGCAGTGATAGGACAGTTTTGGGGTACGAGCAGTACTTC.